Reported below is one TCR beta chain. The entry originates in a study of blood T cell repertoires in COVID-19. Looking at the study overall: COVID-19 samples from acute and convalescent phases originated in the United States, Italy and Spain. PBMCs, B-cell-depleted T cells, or T cells provided the cDNA or gDNA that made up the material.

With V trimmed by 1 base and J by 5 bases, 16 bases remained unmatched. Germline-derived CDR1 and CDR2 are SGHVS and FNYEAQ. This CDR3 region has 18 residues. Using immunoSEQ multiplex PCR, the repertoire was profiled, and TCRdb retains in-frame clones only, with some absent. Here the sample spans about 52,000 clones, about four fifths being singletons. The source of this sequence is a man in his 70s with active COVID-19. Sequenced: peripheral blood. The V and J genes are TRBV7-6 and TRBJ2-7; TRBD2 matches at 8 bases. The CDR3 DNA reads TGTGCCAGCAGCTTAGTCCCTCCAAGCGGGGGAATCTCTCACGAGCAGTACTTC. Amino acid sequence: CASSLVPPSGGISHEQYF.